Listed here are 3 T cell receptor beta chains from one sample, sequenced in a study of regulatory T cells in long-lasting Graves disease. The time point: newly diagnosed GD, antithyroid drugs for less than 3 months. PBMCs were the source of the RNA used for TCR sequencing. Researchers made TCR beta libraries by using iRepertoire HTBI primers and running Arm-PCR on CDR3 regions. TCRdb processed the multiplex PCR reads anew with MiXCR; each CDR3 protein has one entry. The sample gives 450,000 to 500,000 distinct CDR3 sequences, roughly 17% of which show up once; less than 15% is in the top ten. The same specimen was also included in a second study, on T cells in Graves' hyperthyroidism and ophthalmopathy.

The input for sequencing was peripheral blood mononuclear cells (PBMCs), taken at new diagnosis, from a patient treated with antithyroid drugs. These receptor sequences come from a man between 35 and 55 years old with Graves disease.

This clonotype has ten or more counts. The V and J genes are TRBV4-1 and TRBJ1-2, with D uncertain. Trimming shortened V by 0 bases and J by 4 bases, and 9 bases separated the two germline ends. The CDR3 runs 14 residues. Germline V gene sequence: CDR1 MGHRA, CDR2 YSYEKL. In nucleotides, the CDR3 is TGCGCCAGCAGCCAAGATTTTACGGGCTATGGCTACACCTTC. Its translation: CASSQDFTGYGYTF.

This clonotype was seen many times. The chain is built from TRBV7-2 and TRBJ1-1; D not resolved. The CDR3 length is 13 residues. Germline lookup yields CDR1 SGHTA and CDR2 FQGNSA. Between the trimmed V and J ends, which lost 7 bases and 5 bases, there was a span of 14 bases. The CDR3 sequence is CASNQRRFTEAFF. CDR3 nucleotide sequence: TGTGCCAGCAACCAACGGAGGTTTACTGAAGCTTTCTTT.

The genes are TRBV10-3 and TRBJ1-2, with D possibly TRBD1 on 6 matching bases. This CDR3 region has 15 residues. V was cut by 5 bases and J by 0 bases, with 13 bases left in between. Germline V lookup: CDR1 ENHRY, CDR2 SYGVKD. This chain's CDR3 is CAISQGPITNYGYTF. The CDR3 DNA sequence: TGTGCCATCAGTCAGGGGCCAATTACTAACTATGGCTACACCTTC.